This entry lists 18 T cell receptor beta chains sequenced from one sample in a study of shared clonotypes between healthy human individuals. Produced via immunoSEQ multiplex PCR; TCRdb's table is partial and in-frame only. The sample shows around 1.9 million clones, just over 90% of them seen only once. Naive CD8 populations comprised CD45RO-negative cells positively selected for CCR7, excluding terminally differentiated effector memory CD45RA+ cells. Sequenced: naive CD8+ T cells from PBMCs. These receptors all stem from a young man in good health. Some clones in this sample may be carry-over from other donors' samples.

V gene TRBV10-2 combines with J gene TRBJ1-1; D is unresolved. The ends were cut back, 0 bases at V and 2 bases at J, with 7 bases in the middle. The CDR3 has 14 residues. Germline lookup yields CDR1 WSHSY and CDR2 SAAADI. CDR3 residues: CASSESPRNTEAFF. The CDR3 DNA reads TGCGCCAGCAGTGAGTCCCCCCGAAACACTGAAGCTTTCTTT.

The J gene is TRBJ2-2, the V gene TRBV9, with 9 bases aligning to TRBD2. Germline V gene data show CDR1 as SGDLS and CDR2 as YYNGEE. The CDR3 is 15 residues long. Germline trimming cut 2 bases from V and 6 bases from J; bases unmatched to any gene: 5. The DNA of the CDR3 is TGTGCCAGCAGCGTCGCGGGAGGGCCCGCCGGGGAGCTGTTTTTT. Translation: CASSVAGGPAGELFF. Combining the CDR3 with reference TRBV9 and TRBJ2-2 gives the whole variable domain DSGVTQTPKHLITATGQRVTLRCSPRSGDLSVYWYQQSLDQGLQFLIQYYNGEERAKGNILERFSAQQFPDLHSELNLSSLELGDSALYFCASSVAGGPAGELFFGEGSRLTVL.

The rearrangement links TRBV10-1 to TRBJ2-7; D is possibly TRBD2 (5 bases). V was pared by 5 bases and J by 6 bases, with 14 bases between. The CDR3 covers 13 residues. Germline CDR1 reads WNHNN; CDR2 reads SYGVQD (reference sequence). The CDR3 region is CASSSGPSGEQYF. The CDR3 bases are TGCGCCAGCAGTAGCGGTCCTTCGGGCGAGCAGTACTTC.

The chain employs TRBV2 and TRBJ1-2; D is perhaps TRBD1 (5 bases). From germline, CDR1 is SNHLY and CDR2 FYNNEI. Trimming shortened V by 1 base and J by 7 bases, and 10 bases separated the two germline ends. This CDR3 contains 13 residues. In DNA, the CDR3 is TGTGCCAGCAGTGAAGAGGGGTGGAGTGGCTACACCTTC. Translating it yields CASSEEGWSGYTF.

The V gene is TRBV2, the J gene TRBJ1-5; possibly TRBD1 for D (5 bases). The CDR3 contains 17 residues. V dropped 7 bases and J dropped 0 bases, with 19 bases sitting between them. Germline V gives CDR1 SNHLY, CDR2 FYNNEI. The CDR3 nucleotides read TGTGCCAGCACCCCTGCATCCGGGGCCTATAGCAATCAGCCCCAGCATTTT. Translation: CASTPASGAYSNQPQHF.

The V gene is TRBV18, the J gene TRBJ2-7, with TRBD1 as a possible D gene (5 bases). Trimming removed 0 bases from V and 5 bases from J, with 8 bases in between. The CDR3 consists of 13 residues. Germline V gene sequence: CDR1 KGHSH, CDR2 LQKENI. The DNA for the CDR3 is TGTGCCAGCTCACCACCGGGGCTCCACGAGCAGTACTTC. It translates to CASSPPGLHEQYF.

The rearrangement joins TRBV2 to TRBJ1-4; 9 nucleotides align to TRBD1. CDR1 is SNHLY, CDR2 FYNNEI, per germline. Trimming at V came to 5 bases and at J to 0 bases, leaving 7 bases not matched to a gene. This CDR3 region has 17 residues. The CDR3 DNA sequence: TGTGCCAGCAGTTACAGGACAGGGGCGGCAACTAATGAAAAACTGTTTTTT. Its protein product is CASSYRTGAATNEKLFF.

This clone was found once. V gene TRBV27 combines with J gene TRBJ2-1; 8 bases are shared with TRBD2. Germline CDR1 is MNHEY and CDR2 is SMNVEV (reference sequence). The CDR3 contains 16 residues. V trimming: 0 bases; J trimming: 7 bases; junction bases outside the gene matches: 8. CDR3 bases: TGTGCCAGCAGTTTATCCGACGCGGGAGGTGGGAATGAGCAGTTCTTC. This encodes CASSLSDAGGGNEQFF.

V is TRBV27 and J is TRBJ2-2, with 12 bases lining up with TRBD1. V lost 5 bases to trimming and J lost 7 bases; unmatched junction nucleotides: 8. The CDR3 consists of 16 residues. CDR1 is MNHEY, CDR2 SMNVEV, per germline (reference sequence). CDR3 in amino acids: CASSPTGTGGIGELFF. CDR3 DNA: TGTGCCAGCAGTCCAACCGGGACAGGGGGCATCGGGGAGCTGTTTTTT.

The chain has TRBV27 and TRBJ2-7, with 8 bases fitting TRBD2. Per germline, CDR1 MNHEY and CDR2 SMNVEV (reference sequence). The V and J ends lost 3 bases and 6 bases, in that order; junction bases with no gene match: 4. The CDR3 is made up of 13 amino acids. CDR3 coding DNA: TGTGCCAGCAGTTTGGGACTAGTTGGCGAGCAGTACTTC. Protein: CASSLGLVGEQYF.

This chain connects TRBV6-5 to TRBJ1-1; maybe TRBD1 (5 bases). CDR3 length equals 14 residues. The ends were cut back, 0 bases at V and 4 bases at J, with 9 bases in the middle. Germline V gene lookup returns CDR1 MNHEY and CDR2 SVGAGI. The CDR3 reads CASSYSRRVTEAFF. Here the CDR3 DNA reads TGTGCCAGCAGTTACTCCCGCAGGGTCACTGAAGCTTTCTTT.

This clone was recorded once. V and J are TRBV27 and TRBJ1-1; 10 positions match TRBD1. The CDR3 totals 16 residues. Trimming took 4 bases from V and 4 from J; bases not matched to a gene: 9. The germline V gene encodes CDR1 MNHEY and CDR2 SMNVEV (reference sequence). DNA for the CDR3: TGTGCCAGCAGTTCCGGGACAGGGGTTGTCGGCACTGAAGCTTTCTTT. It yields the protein CASSSGTGVVGTEAFF.

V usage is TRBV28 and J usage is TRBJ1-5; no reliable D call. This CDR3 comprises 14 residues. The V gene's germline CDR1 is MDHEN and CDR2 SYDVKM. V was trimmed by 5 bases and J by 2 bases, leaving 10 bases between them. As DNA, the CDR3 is TGTGCCAGCAGTCCCCGACGGGGCAATCAGCCCCAGCATTTT. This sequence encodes CASSPRRGNQPQHF. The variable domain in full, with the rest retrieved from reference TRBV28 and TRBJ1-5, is DVKVTQSSRYLVKRTGEKVFLECVQDMDHENMFWYRQDPGLGLRLIYFSYDVKMKEKGDIPEGYSVSREKKERFSLILESASTNQTSMYLCASSPRRGNQPQHFGDGTRLSIL.

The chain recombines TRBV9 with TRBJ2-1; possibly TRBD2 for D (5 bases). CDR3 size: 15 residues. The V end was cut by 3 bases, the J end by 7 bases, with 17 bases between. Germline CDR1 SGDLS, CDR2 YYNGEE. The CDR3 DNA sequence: TGTGCCAGCAGCGACCGCGGGCTAGCTAAGAATGAGCAGTTCTTC. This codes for CASSDRGLAKNEQFF. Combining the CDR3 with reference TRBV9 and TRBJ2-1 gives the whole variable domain DSGVTQTPKHLITATGQRVTLRCSPRSGDLSVYWYQQSLDQGLQFLIQYYNGEERAKGNILERFSAQQFPDLHSELNLSSLELGDSALYFCASSDRGLAKNEQFFGPGTRLTVL.

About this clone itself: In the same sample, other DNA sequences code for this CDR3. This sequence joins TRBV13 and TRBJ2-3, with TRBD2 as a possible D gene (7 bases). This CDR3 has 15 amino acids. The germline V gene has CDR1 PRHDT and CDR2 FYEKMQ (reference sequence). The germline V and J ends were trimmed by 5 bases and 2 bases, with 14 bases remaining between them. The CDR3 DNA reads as TGTGCCAGCAGCCTCGGCGGGGGCTACACAGATACGCAGTATTTT. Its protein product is CASSLGGGYTDTQYF.

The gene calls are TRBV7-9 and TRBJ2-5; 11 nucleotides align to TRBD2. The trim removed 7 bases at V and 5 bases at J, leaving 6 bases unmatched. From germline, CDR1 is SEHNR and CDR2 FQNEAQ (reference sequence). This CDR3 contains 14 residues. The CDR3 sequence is CASIAGGPGETQYF. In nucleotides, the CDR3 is TGTGCCAGCATAGCGGGAGGGCCTGGGGAGACCCAGTACTTC.

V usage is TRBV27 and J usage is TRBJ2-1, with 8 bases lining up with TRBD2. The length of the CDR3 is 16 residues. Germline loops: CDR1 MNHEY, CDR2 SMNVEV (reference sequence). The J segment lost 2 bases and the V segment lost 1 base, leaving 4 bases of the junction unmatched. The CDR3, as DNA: TGTGCCAGCAGTTTATACCCAGCGGGAGCCTACAATGAGCAGTTCTTC. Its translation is CASSLYPAGAYNEQFF.

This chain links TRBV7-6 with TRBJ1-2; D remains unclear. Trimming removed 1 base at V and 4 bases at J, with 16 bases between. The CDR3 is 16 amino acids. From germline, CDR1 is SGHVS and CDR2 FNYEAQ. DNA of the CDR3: TGTGCCAGCAGCTTAGAGAGTGGAGAGGTATCCTATGGCTACACCTTC. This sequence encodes CASSLESGEVSYGYTF.